Listed below are T cell receptor beta chains from one sample, sequenced in a study of blood T cells in healthy people across ages. TCRdb analysed the 5' RACE reads with MiXCR anew, one entry per CDR3 protein. The table shows 1.5 million to 2 million distinct CDR3 sequences, with approximately 39% occurring only once. The sequencing input was blood. The receptors here all came from a human donor in good health. CDR3s leave out the opening cysteine and the closing phenylalanine or tryptophan. Each record gives: clone size, V gene, J gene, CDR3 protein. For some rows the clone size is stated as once, few or many, or as a class when expanded; others skip it.

abundance: few
v_gene: TRBV5-5
j_gene: TRBJ2-3
CDR3aa: ASSLVPSGQGTSTDTQY

abundance: .
v_gene: TRBV29-1
j_gene: TRBJ2-1
CDR3aa: SVEIHGQGYNEQF

abundance: .
v_gene: TRBV20-1
j_gene: TRBJ2-3
CDR3aa: SAGGSGTDTQY

abundance: .
v_gene: TRBV7-2
j_gene: TRBJ2-6
CDR3aa: ASSLLLGQGPGANVLT

abundance: .
v_gene: TRBV5-4
j_gene: TRBJ2-1
CDR3aa: ASSSGTVLYNEQF

abundance: once
v_gene: TRBV12-3/TRBV12-4
j_gene: TRBJ2-3
CDR3aa: ASSYLAGGSDTQY

abundance: few
v_gene: TRBV9
j_gene: TRBJ1-6
CDR3aa: ASSVGTGTNSPLH

abundance: few
v_gene: TRBV3-1
j_gene: TRBJ2-6
CDR3aa: ASSPYGRSSGANVPT

abundance: few
v_gene: TRBV7-9
j_gene: TRBJ2-7
CDR3aa: ASSLDAGFRDEQY

abundance: .
v_gene: TRBV6-2/TRBV6-3
j_gene: TRBJ1-4
CDR3aa: ASQWARAEKLF